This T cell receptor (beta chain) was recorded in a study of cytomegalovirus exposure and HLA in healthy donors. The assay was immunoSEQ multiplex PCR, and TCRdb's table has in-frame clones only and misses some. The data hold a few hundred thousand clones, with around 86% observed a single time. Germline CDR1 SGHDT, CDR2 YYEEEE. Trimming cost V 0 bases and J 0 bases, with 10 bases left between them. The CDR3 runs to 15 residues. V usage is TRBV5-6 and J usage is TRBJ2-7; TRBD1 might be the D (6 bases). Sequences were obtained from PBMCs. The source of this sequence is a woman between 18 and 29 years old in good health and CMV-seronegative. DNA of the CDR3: TGTGCCAGCAGCTTGGGAGGCAGGGGCTCCTACGAGCAGTACTTC. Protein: CASSLGGRGSYEQYF.